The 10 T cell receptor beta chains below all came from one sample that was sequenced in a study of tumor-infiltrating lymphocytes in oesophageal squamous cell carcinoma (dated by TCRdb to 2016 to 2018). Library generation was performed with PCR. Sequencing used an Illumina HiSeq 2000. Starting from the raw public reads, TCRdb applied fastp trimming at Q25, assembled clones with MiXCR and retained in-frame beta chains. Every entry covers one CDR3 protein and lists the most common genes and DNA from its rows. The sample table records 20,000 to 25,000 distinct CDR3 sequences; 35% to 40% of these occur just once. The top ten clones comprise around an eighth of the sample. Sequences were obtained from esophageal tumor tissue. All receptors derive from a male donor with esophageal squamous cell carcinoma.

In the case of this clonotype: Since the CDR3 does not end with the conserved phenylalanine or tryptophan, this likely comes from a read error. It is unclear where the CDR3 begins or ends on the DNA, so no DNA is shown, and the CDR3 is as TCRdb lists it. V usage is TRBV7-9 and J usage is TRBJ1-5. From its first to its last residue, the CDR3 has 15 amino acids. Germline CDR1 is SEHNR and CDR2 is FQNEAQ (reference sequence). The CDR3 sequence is CASSLASDGNQPQQC.

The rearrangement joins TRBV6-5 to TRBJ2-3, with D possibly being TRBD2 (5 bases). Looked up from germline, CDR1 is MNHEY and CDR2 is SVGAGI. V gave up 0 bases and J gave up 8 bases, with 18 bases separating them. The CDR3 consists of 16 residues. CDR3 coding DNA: TGTGCCAGCAGTTACTCGACTCCTAGCCAAGGCGGTACGCAGTATTTT. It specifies CASSYSTPSQGGTQYF.

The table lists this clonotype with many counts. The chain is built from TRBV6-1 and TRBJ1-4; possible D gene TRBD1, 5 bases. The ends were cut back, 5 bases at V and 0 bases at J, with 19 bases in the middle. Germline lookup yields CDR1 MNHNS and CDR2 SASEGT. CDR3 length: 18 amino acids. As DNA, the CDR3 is TGTGCCAGCAGTTCCGACCGGGACCCGGGGACAACTAATGAAAAACTGTTTTTT. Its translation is CASSSDRDPGTTNEKLFF.

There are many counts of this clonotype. The chain's CDR3 is CASSLAKDTQYF. CDR3 bases: TGTGCCAGCAGCTTGGCTAAGGATACGCAGTATTTT. The chain joins TRBV7-9 to TRBJ2-3; D ambiguous. CDR3 length equals 12 residues. Trimming removed 3 bases from V and 6 bases from J, with 7 bases in between. Per germline, CDR1 SEHNR and CDR2 FQNEAQ (reference sequence).

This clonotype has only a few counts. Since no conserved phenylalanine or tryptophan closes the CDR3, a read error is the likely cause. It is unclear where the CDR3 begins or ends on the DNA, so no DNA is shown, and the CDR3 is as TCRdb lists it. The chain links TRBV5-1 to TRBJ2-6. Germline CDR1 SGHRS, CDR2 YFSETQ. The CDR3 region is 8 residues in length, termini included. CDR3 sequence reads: CASSKNSE.

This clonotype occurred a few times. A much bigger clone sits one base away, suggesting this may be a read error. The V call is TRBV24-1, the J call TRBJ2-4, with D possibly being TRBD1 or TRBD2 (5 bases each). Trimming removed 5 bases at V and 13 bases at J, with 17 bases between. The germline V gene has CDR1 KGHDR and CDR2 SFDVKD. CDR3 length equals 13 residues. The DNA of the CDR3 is TGTGCCACCAGTGTAGGGACGAACAATGAGCAGTACTTC. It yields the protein CATSVGTNNEQYF.

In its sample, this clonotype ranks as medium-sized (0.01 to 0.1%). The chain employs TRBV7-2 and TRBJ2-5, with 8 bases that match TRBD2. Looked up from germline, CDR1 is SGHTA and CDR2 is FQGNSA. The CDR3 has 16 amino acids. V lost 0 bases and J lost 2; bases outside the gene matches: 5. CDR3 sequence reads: CASSLAWLAGQETQYF. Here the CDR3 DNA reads TGTGCCAGCAGCTTAGCGTGGCTAGCGGGTCAAGAGACCCAGTACTTC. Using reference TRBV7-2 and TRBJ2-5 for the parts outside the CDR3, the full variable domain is GAGVSQSPSNKVTEKGKDVELRCDPISGHTALYWYRQSLGQGLEFLIYFQGNSAPDKSGLPSDRFSAERTGGSVSTLTIQRTQQEDSAVYLCASSLAWLAGQETQYFGPGTRLLVL.

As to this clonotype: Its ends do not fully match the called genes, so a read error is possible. CDR3 sequence reads: CASSLGRSKAGELYF. CDR3 nucleotides: TGTGCCAGCAGCTTAGGACGCTCAAAGGCCGGGGAGCTGTACTTC. V gene TRBV11-3 combines with J gene TRBJ2-3; TRBD2 might be the D (5 bases). Per the germline V gene, CDR1 is SGHNT and CDR2 is YENEEA. The CDR3 runs to 15 residues. The complete variable domain, with remaining parts taken from reference TRBV11-3 and TRBJ2-3, reads EAGVVQSPRYKIIEKKQPVAFWCNPISGHNTLYWYLQNLGQGPELLIRYENEEAVDDSQLPKDRFSAERLKGVDSTLKIQPAELGDSAVYLCASSLGRSKAGELYFGPGTRLTVL.

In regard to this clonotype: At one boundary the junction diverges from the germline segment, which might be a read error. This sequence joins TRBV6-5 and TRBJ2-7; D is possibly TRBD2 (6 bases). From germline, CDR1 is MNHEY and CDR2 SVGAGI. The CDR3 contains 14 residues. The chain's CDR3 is CASSYGGTYNEQYF. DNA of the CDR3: TGTGCCAGCAGTTACGGGGGGACCTACAATGAGCAGTACTTT.

CDR3 DNA sequence: TGTGCCAGCAACTCTCCCCAGGGACCAAACATTCAGTACTTC. It specifies CASNSPQGPNIQYF. The J gene is TRBJ2-4, the V gene TRBV12-3 or TRBV12-4; D could derive from TRBD1 or TRBD2 (5 bases each). V gave up 7 bases and J gave up 6 bases, with 16 bases separating them. The CDR3 totals 14 residues.